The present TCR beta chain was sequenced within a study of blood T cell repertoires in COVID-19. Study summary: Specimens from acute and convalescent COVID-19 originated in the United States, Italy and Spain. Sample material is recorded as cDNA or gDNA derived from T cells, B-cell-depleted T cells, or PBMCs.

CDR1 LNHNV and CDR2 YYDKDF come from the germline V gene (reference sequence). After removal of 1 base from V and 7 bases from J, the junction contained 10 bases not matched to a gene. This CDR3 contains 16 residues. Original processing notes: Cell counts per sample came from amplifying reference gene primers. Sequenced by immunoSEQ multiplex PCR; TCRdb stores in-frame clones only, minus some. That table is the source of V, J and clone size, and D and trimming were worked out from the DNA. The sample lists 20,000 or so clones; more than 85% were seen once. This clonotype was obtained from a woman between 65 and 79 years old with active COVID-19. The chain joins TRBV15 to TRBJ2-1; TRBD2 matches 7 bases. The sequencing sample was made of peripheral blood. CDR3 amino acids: CATSRAALGRGNEQFF. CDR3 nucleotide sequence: TGTGCCACCAGCAGAGCCGCATTGGGGAGGGGAAATGAGCAGTTCTTC. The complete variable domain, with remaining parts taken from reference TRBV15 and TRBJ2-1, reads DAMVIQNPRYQVTQFGKPVTLSCSQTLNHNVMYWYQQKSSQAPKLLFHYYDKDFNNEADTPDNFQSRRPNTSFCFLDIRSPGLGDTAMYLCATSRAALGRGNEQFFGPGTRLTVL.